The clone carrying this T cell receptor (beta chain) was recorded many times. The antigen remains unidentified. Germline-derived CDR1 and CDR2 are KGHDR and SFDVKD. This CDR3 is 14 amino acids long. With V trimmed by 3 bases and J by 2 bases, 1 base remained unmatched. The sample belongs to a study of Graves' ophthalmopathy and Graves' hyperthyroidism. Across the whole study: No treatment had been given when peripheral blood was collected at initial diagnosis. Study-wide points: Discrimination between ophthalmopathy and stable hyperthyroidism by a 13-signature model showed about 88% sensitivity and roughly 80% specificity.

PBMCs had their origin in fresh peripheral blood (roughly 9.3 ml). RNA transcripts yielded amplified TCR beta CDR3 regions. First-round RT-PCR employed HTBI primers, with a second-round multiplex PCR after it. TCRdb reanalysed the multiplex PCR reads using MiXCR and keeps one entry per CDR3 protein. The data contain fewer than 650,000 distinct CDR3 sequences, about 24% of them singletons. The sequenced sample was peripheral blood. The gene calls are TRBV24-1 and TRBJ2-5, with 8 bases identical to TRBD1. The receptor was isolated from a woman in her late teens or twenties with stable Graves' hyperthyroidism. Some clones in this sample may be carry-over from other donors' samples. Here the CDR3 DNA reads TGTGCCACCAGTGATGGGACAGGTCAAGAGACCCAGTACTTC. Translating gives CATSDGTGQETQYF.